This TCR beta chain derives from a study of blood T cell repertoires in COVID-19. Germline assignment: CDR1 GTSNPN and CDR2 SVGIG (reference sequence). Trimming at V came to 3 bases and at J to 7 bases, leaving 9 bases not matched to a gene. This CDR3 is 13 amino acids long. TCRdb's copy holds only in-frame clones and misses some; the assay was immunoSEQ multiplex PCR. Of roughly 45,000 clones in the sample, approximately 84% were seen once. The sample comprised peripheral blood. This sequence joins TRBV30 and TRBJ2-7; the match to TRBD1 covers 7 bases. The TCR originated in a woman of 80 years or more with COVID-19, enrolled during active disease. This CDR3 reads CAWSRDSLGEQYF. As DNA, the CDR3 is TGTGCCTGGAGCCGGGACAGTTTGGGGGAGCAGTACTTC.